This T cell receptor beta chain appears in the sequencing data of a study of T cell responses to AZD1222 COVID-19 vaccine (dated by TCRdb to the early 2020s). Some background on the complete study: Because spike-specific TCR depth and breadth did not differ between the two schedules, AZD1222 recipients who got a second dose at roughly 4 weeks were pooled with those who got a second dose at roughly 12 weeks. Trial participants were enrolled by age into 18-55, 56-69 and 70-plus year subgroups, with about 150, 27 and 61 TCR-sequenced participants respectively. A total of 233 trial participants underwent TCR sequencing, of whom 207 received two doses of AZD1222 and roughly 25 received two doses of the MenACWY control vaccine.

The full study reports these points: Conclusions about previously exposed vaccinees are limited because only a handful of AZD1222 recipients were SARS-CoV-2 seropositive at baseline. In the small 56-69-year group, the increase in depth fell short of significance, most likely because of low power. Vaccine-associated CD4 TCRs spanned the whole spike protein, with dominant responses in regions 160-218 and 743-854. Participants were mostly white British, with more females than males. The authors suggested clonal diversity may have been underestimated. Reportedly, close to half of the unique spike-specific TCRs recognized epitopes lying outside the regions that are mutated in the B.1.351 and B.1.1.7 variants. After two AZD1222 doses, both the breadth and the depth of spike-specific TCRs were significantly higher than at day 0 and than in MenACWY recipients. No day 14 peak-response samples were available, so repertoires were characterized only after the peak T cell response.

What the time point label conveys for this sample: baseline before first vaccination. Samples from vaccinated people were obtained from the UK trials COV001 and COV002, which included a single-blind randomized controlled phase 2/3 trial of AZD1222 (ChAdOx1 nCoV-19) in healthy adults. For TCRbeta chain sequencing, PBMC samples from trial participants were taken at day 0 and at day 28 after the second dose. The CDR3 regions of human TCRbeta chains were analyzed by immunosequencing. Processing in the source paper ran as follows. Repertoire TCRs were matched against a reference library of SARS-CoV-2-specific TCRs generated with the MIRA antigen-specificity platform. Breadth meant the fraction of unique TCRs that were SARS-CoV-2-associated, whereas depth meant the fraction of total T cells that were SARS-CoV-2-associated. Using the MIRA data, every spike-specific TCR was mapped to the spike region that the TCR reacted to and assigned to either a CD4 or a CD8 class. Log10-transformed breadth and depth values were compared by one-way ANOVA with Sidak's multiple comparisons tests. Imported from immuneACCESS, the table was reduced by TCRdb to in-frame sequences with V and J called. These copies leave out some clones; in studies compared against another copy, an unresolved V gene accounts for under half, and the cause of the remainder is not known. Clone size and the V and J calls come from that table; the DNA yielded D and trimming. This sample holds approximately 100,000 clones; over 75% were observed only once. The ten largest account for approximately 15% of the sample.

CDR1 and CDR2, per the germline V gene (reference sequence), are LGHDT and YNNKEL. V is trimmed back by 4 bases and J by 10 bases, and the junction contains 6 bases that no gene match accounts for. The CDR3 has 14 amino acids, counting the end cysteine and phenylalanine. This entry keeps only the CDR3 DNA: 42 bases, framed from base 1. Details on this clone: Its specific antigen is unknown. Base qualities are not provided; no much larger clone lies one nucleotide away.

This TCR came from an adult in good health. The chain was built from TRBV3-1 (or the pseudogene TRBV3-2) and TRBJ1-4, and 10 junction bases match TRBD1. The sample in question was peripheral blood, obtained on day 0 of AZD1222 vaccination. The bases are TGTGCCAGCAGCCTAGACAGGGGGCGCGGAAAACTGTTTTTT. This translates into CASSLDRGRGKLFF.